Reported below is one T cell receptor (beta chain). Its specificity is unknown. The sample comes from a study of cytomegalovirus exposure and HLA in healthy donors. Overall study findings and caveats: Later examination showed HLA-associated TCR beta chains had greater clonal expansion than equally common others.

CDR3 length equals 15 residues. Trimming took 4 bases from V and 7 from J; bases not matched to a gene: 8. The germline CDR1 and CDR2 sequences are SGHDT and YYEEEE. PCR was performed using 60 Vbeta and 13 Jbeta primers. Original handling: Roughly 80 million unique TCR beta chains, roughly 11 million shared, were counted in a later analysis. Produced via immunoSEQ multiplex PCR; TCRdb's table is partial and in-frame only. From that table come the V and J calls and clone size; the DNA was used to work out D and trimming. In the table there are 100,000 to 150,000 clones, around 80% of which are singletons.

This clonotype originated in a boy younger than 10 in good health and CMV-seronegative. Source material: PBMCs. The V call is TRBV5-6, the J call TRBJ1-4; 9 bases map to TRBD1. In DNA form, the CDR3 reads TGTGCCAGCAGCCCGGGACAGGGAAGGCCTGAAAAACTGTTTTTT. It is translated as CASSPGQGRPEKLFF.